Below are 26 T cell receptor beta chains sequenced from a single sample in a study of Ad26.COV2.S vaccination and SARS-CoV-2 variants. TCRdb keeps only in-frame clones here, not all; method: immunoSEQ multiplex PCR. Of about 440,000 clones listed, 90% were seen once; the top ten hold about 4.4%. Treatment here: approximately 18 received Ad26.COV2.S at low or high dose, single or two shots; about 5 received placebo; per-sample allocation not given. Day 63 after the first injection of vaccine or placebo was the sampling time. This specimen was peripheral blood, taken in a trial of Ad26.COV2.S vaccine versus placebo. These receptors came from a person between 18 and 65 years old who received the Ad26.COV2.S COVID-19 vaccine or a placebo.

CDR3 sequence reads: CASSPTGGNSPLHF. In nucleotides, the CDR3 is TGTGCCAGCTCACCTACAGGGGGAAATTCACCCCTCCACTTT. The chain carries TRBV18 and TRBJ1-6; 8 bases agree with TRBD1. Germline values: CDR1 KGHSH, CDR2 LQKENI. The trim removed 3 bases at V and 7 bases at J, leaving 2 bases unmatched. CDR3 length: 14 amino acids.

The chain recombines TRBV5-1 with TRBJ1-2, with TRBD1 identical over 10 bases. The length of the CDR3 is 13 residues. Germline CDR1 and CDR2: SGHRS and YFSETQ. Unmatched junction bases numbered 3, after V lost 4 bases and J lost 6 bases. CDR3 DNA: TGCGCCAGCAGCGGACAGGGGGTAGATGGCTACACCTTC. Translating gives CASSGQGVDGYTF.

The rearrangement links TRBV27 to TRBJ1-2, with D uncertain. The length of the CDR3 is 13 residues. Looked up from germline, CDR1 is MNHEY and CDR2 is SMNVEV (reference sequence). Trimming cost V 4 bases and J 4 bases, with 10 bases left between them. CDR3 in DNA: TGTGCCAGCAGTTCCCAGTCTCTCTATGGCTACACCTTC. This translates into CASSSQSLYGYTF.

This sequence joins TRBV30 and TRBJ2-3, with D perhaps matching TRBD2 (5 bases). The CDR3 contains 15 residues. V gave up 0 bases and J gave up 9 bases, with 19 bases separating them. Germline CDR1 is GTSNPN and CDR2 is SVGIG (reference sequence). CDR3 DNA: TGTGCCTGGAGTGTAATAGGCGGGTTCAAGGAGACGCAGTATTTT. The encoded protein is CAWSVIGGFKETQYF.

V gene TRBV5-6 combines with J gene TRBJ2-1, with D uncertain. The V and J ends lost 4 bases and 7 bases respectively, with 9 bases between them. This CDR3 comprises 12 residues. Germline V gives CDR1 SGHDT, CDR2 YYEEEE. The chain's CDR3 is CASSHLGNEQFF. The CDR3 nucleotides are TGTGCCAGCAGCCACCTGGGGAATGAGCAGTTCTTC.

The J gene is TRBJ2-6, the V gene TRBV19; the match to TRBD1 covers 10 bases. V lost 4 bases, J lost 1 base, and 10 bases stayed unmatched. This CDR3 comprises 19 residues. Germline assignment: CDR1 LNHDA and CDR2 SQIVND (reference sequence). This CDR3 is CASSNIRGQGSSGANVLTF. CDR3 sequence (DNA): TGTGCCAGTAGTAATATTAGGGGACAGGGGAGTTCTGGGGCCAACGTCCTGACTTTC.

This clone was counted only a few times. The chain links TRBV3-1 (or the pseudogene TRBV3-2) to TRBJ2-7; D gene ambiguous. Between the trimmed V and J ends, which lost 4 bases and 0 bases, there was a span of 16 bases. Germline CDR1 reads LGHDT; CDR2 reads YNNKEL (reference sequence). The CDR3 sequence is 16 residues long. The CDR3 coding sequence is TGTGCCAGCAGCCCGGGTTGGCCCCGGAGCTCCTACGAGCAGTACTTC. Protein: CASSPGWPRSSYEQYF.

V gene TRBV10-3 combines with J gene TRBJ2-2; 10 bases fit TRBD1. The CDR3 has 16 amino acids. The trim removed 3 bases at V and 7 bases at J, leaving 8 bases unmatched. Germline V CDR1 and CDR2: ENHRY, SYGVKD. In DNA, the CDR3 is TGTGCCATCAGTGACTTCCGACAGGGGGCGGACGGGGAGCTGTTTTTT. This gives the protein CAISDFRQGADGELFF.

V usage is TRBV7-6 and J usage is TRBJ2-7, with D hard to call. There are 13 residues in the CDR3. Germline V lookup: CDR1 SGHVS, CDR2 FNYEAQ. The V gene lost 6 bases and the J gene lost 2 bases, with 11 bases spanning the gap. In DNA, the CDR3 is TGTGCCAGCAGTTCCGACTGGACCTACGAGCAGTACTTC. Translated, it gives CASSSDWTYEQYF.

The chain uses TRBV5-4 and TRBJ1-4, with 9 positions matching TRBD1. V gave up 4 bases and J gave up 7 bases; unmatched junction bases: 8. Germline loops: CDR1 SGHNT, CDR2 YYREEE (reference sequence). CDR3 size: 15 residues. CDR3 loop: CASSGTGREGEKLFF. CDR3 bases: TGTGCCAGCAGCGGGACAGGGAGGGAGGGTGAAAAACTGTTTTTT.

The chain has TRBV10-3 and TRBJ2-7; possibly TRBD2 for D (5 bases). This CDR3 comprises 15 residues. CDR1 ENHRY and CDR2 SYGVKD come from the germline V gene. V was clipped by 0 bases and J by 3 bases, with 12 bases between them. The CDR3 reads CAISESRVGNYEQYF. In DNA, the CDR3 is TGTGCCATCAGTGAGTCGCGGGTTGGAAACTACGAGCAGTACTTC.

This clone has just one count. This chain uses TRBV13 with TRBJ2-7, with 10 nucleotides matching TRBD2. This CDR3 region has 16 residues. After removal of 5 bases from V and 5 bases from J, the junction contained 12 bases not matched to a gene. Germline values: CDR1 PRHDT, CDR2 FYEKMQ (reference sequence). CDR3 DNA sequence: TGTGCCAGCAGCCAGGCCCGGGCTAGCGGGAGAAACGAGCAGTACTTC. Protein sequence: CASSQARASGRNEQYF.

This chain uses TRBV6-5 with TRBJ1-4, with D uncertain. V lost 4 bases, J lost 5 bases, and 8 bases lay in between. This CDR3 comprises 13 residues. In germline, CDR1 is MNHEY, CDR2 SVGAGI. CDR3 DNA: TGTGCCAGCAGTTTCAGCGGGAATGAAAAACTGTTTTTT. This sequence encodes CASSFSGNEKLFF.

Written as DNA, the CDR3 is TGTGCCAGCTCACCCTCAAGCGGGGAAGAGACCCAGTACTTC. Translated: CASSPSSGEETQYF. The chain couples TRBV18 to TRBJ2-5, with 7 bases matching TRBD2. Per germline, CDR1 KGHSH and CDR2 LQKENI. Trimming cost V 3 bases and J 3 bases; bases outside gene matches: 4. The CDR3 has 14 residues.

With respect to this clone: Different DNA sequences within this sample yield the same CDR3. The rearrangement links TRBV3-1 (or the pseudogene TRBV3-2) to TRBJ2-5, with D tentatively TRBD2 (5 bases). The CDR3 totals 13 residues. Germline CDR1 LGHDT, CDR2 YNNKEL (reference sequence). The V end was cut by 3 bases, the J end by 1 base, with 6 bases between. CDR3 sequence (DNA): TGTGCCAGCAGCCAGGGGAGCCAAGAGACCCAGTACTTC. Its protein is CASSQGSQETQYF.

The count of this clone is one. The chain recombines TRBV7-8 with TRBJ2-5; 9 nucleotides line up with TRBD1. The V and J ends lost 1 base and 0 bases, in that order; junction bases with no gene match: 6. The germline V gene encodes CDR1 SGHVS and CDR2 FQNEAQ. CDR3 length equals 17 residues. CDR3: CASSLDPTGGYQETQYF. CDR3 DNA sequence: TGTGCCAGCAGCTTAGACCCGACAGGGGGGTACCAAGAGACCCAGTACTTC.

The chain is built from TRBV5-1 and TRBJ1-2; the D is unclear. Per germline, CDR1 SGHRS and CDR2 YFSETQ. V lost 4 bases to trimming and J lost 7 bases, with 17 bases between them. The CDR3 loop spans 14 amino acids. CDR3 DNA sequence: TGCGCCAGCAGCCGGGCCGAGCGAGCGTCTGGCTACACCTTC. It yields the protein CASSRAERASGYTF.

The chain joins TRBV30 to TRBJ1-3; D is perhaps TRBD1 (6 bases). Germline loops: CDR1 GTSNPN, CDR2 SVGIG (reference sequence). CDR3 length: 15 residues. Trimming shortened V by 5 bases and J by 0 bases, and 14 bases separated the two germline ends. The CDR3 here is CAWGQGFSSGNTIYF. CDR3 DNA: TGTGCCTGGGGTCAGGGGTTCAGCTCTGGAAACACCATATATTTT.

The rearrangement links TRBV11-3 to TRBJ2-7; TRBD1 aligns across 9 bases. This CDR3 is 14 amino acids long. V was pared by 5 bases and J by 0 bases, with 2 bases of the junction left unmatched. Per germline, CDR1 SGHNT and CDR2 YENEEA. The CDR3 DNA sequence: TGTGCCAGCAGCCGGGACAGGGACTCCTACGAGCAGTACTTC. Translating gives CASSRDRDSYEQYF. The variable domain in full, completed from reference TRBV11-3 and TRBJ2-7, reads EAGVVQSPRYKIIEKKQPVAFWCNPISGHNTLYWYLQNLGQGPELLIRYENEEAVDDSQLPKDRFSAERLKGVDSTLKIQPAELGDSAVYLCASSRDRDSYEQYFGPGTRLTVT.

Turning to this clone: A read error may explain this, as a much larger clone is one base away. The V gene is TRBV3-1 (or the pseudogene TRBV3-2), the J gene TRBJ2-7; D uncertain. V lost 5 bases, J lost 0 bases, and 2 bases lay in between. This CDR3 is 11 amino acids long. Germline loops: CDR1 LGHDT, CDR2 YNNKEL (reference sequence). The CDR3, as DNA: TGTGCCAGCAGCATCTCCTACGAGCAGTACTTC. It translates to CASSISYEQYF.

The V and J genes are TRBV5-5 and TRBJ1-2; 9 nucleotides match TRBD1. Looked up from germline, CDR1 is SGHKS and CDR2 is YYEKEE (reference sequence). The junction had 14 bases not matched to a gene; V was cut back by 3 bases and J by 8 bases. This CDR3 has 16 residues. CDR3 protein: CASSSSSVGQGLGYTF. In DNA form, the CDR3 reads TGTGCCAGCAGCTCCTCGTCGGTGGGACAGGGTTTAGGCTACACCTTC.

The chain joins TRBV7-2 to TRBJ1-3; TRBD1 aligns across 8 bases. V shed 5 bases and J 0 bases; nucleotides not matched to a gene: 6. There are 16 residues in the CDR3. Germline values: CDR1 SGHTA, CDR2 FQGNSA. The CDR3 loop reads CASSPGTGLSGNTIYF. The CDR3 DNA reads as TGTGCCAGCAGCCCCGGGACAGGCCTCTCTGGAAACACCATATATTTT.

V usage is TRBV10-3 and J usage is TRBJ2-7; D possibly uses TRBD1 or TRBD2 (6 bases each). V dropped 2 bases and J dropped 3 bases, with 11 bases sitting between them. The CDR3 extends over 14 amino acids. Per germline, CDR1 ENHRY and CDR2 SYGVKD. The DNA of the CDR3 is TGTGCCATCAGTGAGGGGGGGCGCGGCTACGAGCAGTACTTC. Its protein product is CAISEGGRGYEQYF.

The chain employs TRBV7-2 and TRBJ1-3; the D gene is possibly TRBD1 (6 bases). The CDR3 sequence is 13 residues long. V was trimmed by 10 bases and J by 1 base, leaving 11 bases between them. Germline CDR1 and CDR2: SGHTA and FQGNSA. The CDR3 protein is CATLQGSGNTIYF. The CDR3 DNA sequence: TGTGCCACCTTACAGGGTTCTGGAAACACCATATATTTT.

This chain joins TRBV2 and TRBJ1-6; TRBD1 matches at 7 bases. Trimming at V came to 2 bases and at J to 9 bases, leaving 16 bases not matched to a gene. The CDR3 consists of 18 residues. Germline V gene sequence: CDR1 SNHLY, CDR2 FYNNEI. The CDR3, as DNA: TGTGCCAGCAGTGAATTTTTTAGCCACGACAGGGAGGCTTCACCCCTCCACTTT. Translating it yields CASSEFFSHDREASPLHF. The complete variable domain, with remaining parts taken from reference TRBV2 and TRBJ1-6, reads EPEVTQTPSHQVTQMGQEVILRCVPISNHLYFYWYRQILGQKVEFLVSFYNNEISEKSEIFDDQFSVERPDGSNFTLKIRSTKLEDSAMYFCASSEFFSHDREASPLHFGNGTRLTVT.

To note about this clone: Other DNA sequences in this specimen translate into the identical CDR3. This sequence joins TRBV9 and TRBJ2-5; D is possibly TRBD2 (6 bases). In germline, CDR1 is SGDLS, CDR2 YYNGEE. The CDR3 runs 10 residues. The DNA for the CDR3 is TGTGCAAGTAGCGGTGAGACCCAGTACTTC. The encoded protein is CASSGETQYF.